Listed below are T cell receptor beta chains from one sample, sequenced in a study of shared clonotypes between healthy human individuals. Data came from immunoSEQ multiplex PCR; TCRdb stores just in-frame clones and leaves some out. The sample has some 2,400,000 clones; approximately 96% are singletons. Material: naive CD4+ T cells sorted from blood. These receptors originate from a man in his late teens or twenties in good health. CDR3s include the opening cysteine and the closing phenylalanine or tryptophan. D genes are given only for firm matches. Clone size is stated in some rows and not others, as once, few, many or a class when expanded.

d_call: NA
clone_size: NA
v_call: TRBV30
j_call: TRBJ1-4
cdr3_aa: CAWSPPGTPGEKLFF
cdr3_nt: TGTGCCTGGAGTCCTCCGGGGACCCCAGGGGAAAAACTGTTTTTT

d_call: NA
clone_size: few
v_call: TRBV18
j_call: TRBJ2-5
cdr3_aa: CASSPGETQYF
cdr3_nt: TGTGCCAGCTCACCCGGGGAGACCCAGTACTTC

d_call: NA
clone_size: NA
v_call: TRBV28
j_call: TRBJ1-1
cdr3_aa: CASRVEALGNTEAFF
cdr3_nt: TGTGCCAGTCGGGTAGAGGCGTTGGGGAACACTGAAGCTTTCTTT

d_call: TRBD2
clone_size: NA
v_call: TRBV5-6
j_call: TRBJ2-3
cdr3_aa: CASSLAGGSITDTQYF
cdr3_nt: TGTGCCAGCAGCTTAGCGGGGGGTTCTATAACAGATACGCAGTATTTT

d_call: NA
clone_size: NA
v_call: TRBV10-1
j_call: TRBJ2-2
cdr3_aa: CASSSGTKSYTGELFF
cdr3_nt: TGCGCCAGCAGTTCCGGGACCAAGTCTTACACCGGGGAGCTGTTTTTT

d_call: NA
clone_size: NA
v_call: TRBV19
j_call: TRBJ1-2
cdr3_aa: CASSPQEYGRYGYTF
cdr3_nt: TGTGCCAGTAGTCCACAGGAATACGGGAGATATGGCTACACCTTC

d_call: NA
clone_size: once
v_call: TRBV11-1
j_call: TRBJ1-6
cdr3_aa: CASSYRHLKGGSYNSPLHF
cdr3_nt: TGTGCCAGCAGCTACCGGCATTTAAAAGGGGGCTCCTATAATTCACCCCTCCACTTT

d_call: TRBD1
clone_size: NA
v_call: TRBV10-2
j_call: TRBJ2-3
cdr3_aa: CASSATGGFTDTQYF
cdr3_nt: TGCGCCAGCAGCGCAACAGGGGGTTTCACAGATACGCAGTATTTT

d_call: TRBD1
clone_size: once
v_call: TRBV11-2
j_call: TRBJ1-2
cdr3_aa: CASSPRTGAYGYTF
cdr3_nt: TGTGCCAGCAGCCCTCGGACAGGGGCTTATGGCTACACCTTC

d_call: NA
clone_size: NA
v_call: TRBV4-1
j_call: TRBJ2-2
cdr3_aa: CASSQVAGTAGELFF
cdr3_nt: TGCGCCAGCAGCCAAGTGGCAGGTACGGCCGGGGAGCTGTTTTTT

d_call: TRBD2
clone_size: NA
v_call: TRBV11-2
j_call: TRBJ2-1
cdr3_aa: CASSKVLAGPYNEQFF
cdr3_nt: TGTGCCAGCAGCAAAGTGCTAGCGGGACCATACAATGAGCAGTTCTTC

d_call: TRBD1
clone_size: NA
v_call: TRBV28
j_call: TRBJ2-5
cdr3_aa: CASSPRTGGRETQYF
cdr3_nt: TGTGCCAGCAGTCCCCGGACAGGGGGCCGGGAGACCCAGTACTTC

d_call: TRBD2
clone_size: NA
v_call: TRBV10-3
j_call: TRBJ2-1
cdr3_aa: CAIRAGVSSGDYNEQFF
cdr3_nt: TGTGCCATCAGGGCTGGCGTCTCTAGCGGGGATTACAATGAGCAGTTCTTC

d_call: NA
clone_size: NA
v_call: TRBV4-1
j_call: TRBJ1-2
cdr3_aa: CASSQDLISGGYTF
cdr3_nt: TGCGCCAGCAGCCAAGATCTGATATCGGGCGGCTACACCTTC

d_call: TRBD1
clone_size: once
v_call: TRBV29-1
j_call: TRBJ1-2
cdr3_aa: CSVDTGGFNYGYTF
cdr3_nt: TGCAGCGTTGATACAGGGGGCTTCAACTATGGCTACACCTTC

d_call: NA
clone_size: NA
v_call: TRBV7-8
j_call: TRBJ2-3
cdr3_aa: CASSLSLRRSPRTDTQYF
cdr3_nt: TGTGCCAGCAGCTTAAGTCTTCGGAGATCCCCCCGCACAGATACGCAGTATTTT

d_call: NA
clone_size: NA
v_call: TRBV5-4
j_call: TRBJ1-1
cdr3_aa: CASSLGRASTEAFF
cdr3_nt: TGTGCCAGCAGCTTGGGAAGGGCTAGCACTGAAGCTTTCTTT

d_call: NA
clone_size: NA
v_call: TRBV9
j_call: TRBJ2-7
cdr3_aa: CASSVAETGGFEQYF
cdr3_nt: TGTGCCAGCAGCGTAGCGGAAACCGGTGGGTTTGAGCAGTACTTC

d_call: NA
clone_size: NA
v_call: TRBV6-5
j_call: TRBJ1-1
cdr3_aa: CASSRDKNTEAFF
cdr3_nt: TGTGCCAGCAGTCGAGACAAGAACACTGAAGCTTTCTTT

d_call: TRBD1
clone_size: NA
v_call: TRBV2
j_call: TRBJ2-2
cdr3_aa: CASKPTGAGELFF
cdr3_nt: TGTGCCAGCAAGCCTACAGGGGCCGGGGAGCTGTTTTTT

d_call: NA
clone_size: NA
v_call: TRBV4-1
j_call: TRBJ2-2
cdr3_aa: CASSTRDLPGELFF
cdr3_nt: TGCGCCAGCAGCACCCGGGACCTCCCCGGGGAGCTGTTTTTT

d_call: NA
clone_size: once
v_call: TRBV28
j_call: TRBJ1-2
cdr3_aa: CASSLKDWSSYGYTF
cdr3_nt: TGTGCCAGCAGTTTAAAAGACTGGTCCTCCTATGGCTACACCTTC

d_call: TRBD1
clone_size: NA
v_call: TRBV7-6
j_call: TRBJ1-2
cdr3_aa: CASSLAAGYRGRDGYTF
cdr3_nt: TGTGCCAGCAGCTTAGCGGCTGGTTACAGGGGGCGCGACGGCTACACCTTC

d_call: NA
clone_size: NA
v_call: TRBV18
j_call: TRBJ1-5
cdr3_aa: CASSPPGDQPQHF
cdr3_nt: TGTGCCAGCTCACCACCTGGGGATCAGCCCCAGCATTTT

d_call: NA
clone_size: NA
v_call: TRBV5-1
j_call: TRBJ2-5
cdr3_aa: CASKGPTSPETQYF
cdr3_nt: TGCGCCAGCAAGGGGCCAACAAGTCCCGAGACCCAGTACTTC

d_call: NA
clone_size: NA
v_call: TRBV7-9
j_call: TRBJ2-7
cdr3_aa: CASSLAAVGEQYF
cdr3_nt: TGTGCCAGCAGCTTAGCGGCGGTAGGGGAGCAGTACTTC

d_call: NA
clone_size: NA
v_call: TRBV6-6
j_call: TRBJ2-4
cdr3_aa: CASGINIQYF
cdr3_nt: TGTGCCAGCGGAATAAACATTCAGTACTTC

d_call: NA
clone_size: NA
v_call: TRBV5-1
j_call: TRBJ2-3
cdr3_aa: CASSLGPPAADTQYF
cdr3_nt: TGCGCCAGCAGCTTGGGTCCCCCGGCCGCAGATACGCAGTATTTT

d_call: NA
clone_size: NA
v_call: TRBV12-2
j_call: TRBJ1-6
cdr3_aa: CASRFTGGIENSPLHF
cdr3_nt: TGTGCAAGTCGCTTTACAGGGGGCATCGAAAATTCACCCCTCCACTTT

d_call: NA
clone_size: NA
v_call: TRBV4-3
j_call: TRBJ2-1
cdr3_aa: CASSQDLGAYNEQLF
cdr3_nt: TGCGCCAGCAGCCAAGATTTGGGGGCCTACAATGAGCAGCTCTTC

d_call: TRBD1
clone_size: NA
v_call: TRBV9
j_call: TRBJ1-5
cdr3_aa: CASSVEGASNQPQHF
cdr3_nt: TGTGCCAGCAGCGTGGAGGGGGCAAGCAATCAGCCCCAGCATTTT

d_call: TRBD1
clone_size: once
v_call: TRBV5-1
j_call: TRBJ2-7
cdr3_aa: CASSSDRGYYEQYF
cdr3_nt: TGCGCCAGCAGCTCGGACAGGGGATACTACGAGCAGTACTTC

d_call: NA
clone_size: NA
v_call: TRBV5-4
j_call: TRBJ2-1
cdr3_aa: CASSFFSSNEQFF
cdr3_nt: TGTGCCAGCAGCTTTTTCAGTTCAAATGAGCAGTTCTTC

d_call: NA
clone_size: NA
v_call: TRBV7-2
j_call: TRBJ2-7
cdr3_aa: CASSLNSGSTYEQYF
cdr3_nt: TGTGCCAGCAGCTTAAATTCCGGCTCCACCTACGAGCAGTACTTC

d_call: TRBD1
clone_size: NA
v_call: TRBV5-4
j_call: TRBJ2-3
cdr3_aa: CASRRDRYTDTQYF
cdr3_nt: TGTGCCAGCAGACGGGACAGGTACACAGATACGCAGTATTTT

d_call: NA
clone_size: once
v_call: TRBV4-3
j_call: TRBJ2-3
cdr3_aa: CASSQVTGPDTQYF
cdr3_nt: TGCGCCAGCAGCCAAGTCACAGGGCCAGATACGCAGTATTTT

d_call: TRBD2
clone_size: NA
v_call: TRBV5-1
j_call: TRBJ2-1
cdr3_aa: CASSSLRTSGDNEQFF
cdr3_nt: TGCGCCAGCAGCTCCCTCCGGACTAGCGGTGACAATGAGCAGTTCTTC

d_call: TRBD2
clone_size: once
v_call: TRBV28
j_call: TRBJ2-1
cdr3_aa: CASSLGGKKYYEQFF
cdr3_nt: TGTGCCAGCAGCCTGGGGGGGAAGAAATACTATGAGCAGTTCTTC

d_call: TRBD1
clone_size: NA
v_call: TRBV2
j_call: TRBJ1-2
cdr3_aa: CASSVWDSGYTF
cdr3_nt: TGTGCCAGCAGTGTGTGGGACAGTGGCTACACCTTC

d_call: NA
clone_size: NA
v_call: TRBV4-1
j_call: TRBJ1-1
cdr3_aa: CASSQWRNTEAFF
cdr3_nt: TGCGCCAGCAGCCAATGGAGGAACACTGAAGCTTTCTTT

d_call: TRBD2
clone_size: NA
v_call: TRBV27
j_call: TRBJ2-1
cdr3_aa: CASSSRTSGKGYNEQFF
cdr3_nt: TGTGCCAGCAGTTCCAGGACTAGCGGAAAGGGGTACAATGAGCAGTTCTTC

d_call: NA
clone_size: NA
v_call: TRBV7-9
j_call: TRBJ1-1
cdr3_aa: CASSSQQGTEAFF
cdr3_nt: TGTGCCAGCAGCTCCCAACAGGGCACTGAAGCTTTCTTT

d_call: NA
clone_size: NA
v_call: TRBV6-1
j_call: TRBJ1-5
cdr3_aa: CASSEPHPPQHF
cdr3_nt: TGTGCCAGCAGTGAACCCCACCCGCCCCAGCATTTT

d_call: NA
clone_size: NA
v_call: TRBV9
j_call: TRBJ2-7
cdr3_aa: CASSVDESPSYEQYF
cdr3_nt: TGTGCCAGCAGCGTAGATGAATCTCCCTCCTACGAGCAGTACTTC

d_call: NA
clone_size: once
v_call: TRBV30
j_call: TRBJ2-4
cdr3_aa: CAWSGSLAKNIQYF
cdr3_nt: TGTGCCTGGAGTGGGAGCTTAGCCAAAAACATTCAGTACTTC

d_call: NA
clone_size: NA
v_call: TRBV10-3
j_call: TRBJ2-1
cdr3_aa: CAIGAGDGGEQFF
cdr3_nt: TGTGCCATCGGCGCAGGGGACGGGGGTGAGCAGTTCTTC

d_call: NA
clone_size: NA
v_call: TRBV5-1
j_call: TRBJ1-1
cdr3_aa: CASSLDTPNTEAFF
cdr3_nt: TGCGCCAGCAGCTTGGACACCCCGAACACTGAAGCTTTCTTT

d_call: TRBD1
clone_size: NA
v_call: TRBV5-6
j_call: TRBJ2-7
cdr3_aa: CASSFQDRVGEQYF
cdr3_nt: TGTGCCAGCAGCTTTCAGGACAGGGTCGGCGAGCAGTACTTC

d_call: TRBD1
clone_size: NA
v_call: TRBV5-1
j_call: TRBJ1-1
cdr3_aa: CASSLGDRVTEAFF
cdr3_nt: TGCGCCAGCAGCTTGGGTGACAGGGTCACTGAAGCTTTCTTT